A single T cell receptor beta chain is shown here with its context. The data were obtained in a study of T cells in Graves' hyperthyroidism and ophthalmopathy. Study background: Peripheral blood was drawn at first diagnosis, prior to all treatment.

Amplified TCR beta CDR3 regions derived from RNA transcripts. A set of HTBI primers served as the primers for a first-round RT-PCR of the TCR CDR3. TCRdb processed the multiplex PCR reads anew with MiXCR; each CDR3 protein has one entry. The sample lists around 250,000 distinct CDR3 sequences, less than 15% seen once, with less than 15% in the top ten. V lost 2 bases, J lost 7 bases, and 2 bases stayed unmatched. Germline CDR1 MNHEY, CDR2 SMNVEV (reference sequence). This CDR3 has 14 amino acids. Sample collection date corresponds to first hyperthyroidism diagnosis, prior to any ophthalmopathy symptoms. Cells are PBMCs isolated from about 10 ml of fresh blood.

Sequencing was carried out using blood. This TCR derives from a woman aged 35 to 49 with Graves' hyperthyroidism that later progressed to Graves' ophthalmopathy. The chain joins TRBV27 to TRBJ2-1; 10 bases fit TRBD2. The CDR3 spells CASSLLAGVNEQFF. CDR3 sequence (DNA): TGTGCCAGCAGTTTACTAGCGGGAGTGAATGAGCAGTTCTTC.